This TCR beta chain was identified in a study of Ad26.COV2.S vaccination and SARS-CoV-2 variants. As for the study in general: Of the COV1001 trial arms, the Ad26.COV2.S arm included the donor. Participants got Ad26.COV2.S intramuscularly, once or twice 56 days apart.

Treatment denoted: some 20 received Ad26.COV2.S at low or high dose, single or two shots; a few received placebo; per-sample allocation not given. Specimens were obtained on day 63 following the first vaccine or placebo injection. Per the germline V gene, CDR1 is SGHTA and CDR2 is FQGNSA. The CDR3 spans 16 residues. The V and J ends lost 3 bases and 6 bases respectively, with 20 bases between them. Here immunoSEQ multiplex PCR was the method, and the copy in TCRdb shows in-frame clones only, minus some. The table has roughly 350,000 clones, about 85% seen once. The origin of this receptor is a person between 18 and 65 years old who received the Ad26.COV2.S COVID-19 vaccine or a placebo. This chain connects TRBV7-2 to TRBJ1-1, with D hard to call. This sample comprised peripheral blood, obtained in a trial of Ad26.COV2.S vaccine versus placebo. CDR3 region: CASSLDSGTRTAEAFF. The CDR3 DNA is TGTGCCAGCAGCTTGGATTCGGGAACGAGGACGGCTGAAGCTTTCTTT.